The 32 T cell receptor beta chains below come from one sample, sequenced in a study of shared clonotypes between healthy human individuals. Sequenced by immunoSEQ multiplex PCR; TCRdb stores in-frame clones only, minus some. The table records over a million clones, about 80% of them present only once. Sequenced input: memory CD4+ T cells from PBMCs. Described subset: CD45RA-negative fraction. The receptors come from a man younger than 35 in good health. Some clones in this sample may be carry-over from other donors' samples.

The chain uses TRBV7-8 and TRBJ1-2, with unresolved D. Germline CDR1 SGHVS, CDR2 FQNEAQ. V was shortened by 5 bases and J by 5 bases, with 12 bases between the two germline ends. The CDR3 contains 13 residues. The CDR3 nucleotides read TGTGCCAGCAGCCCGGACCTCAAGTATGGCTACACCTTC. It specifies CASSPDLKYGYTF.

The rearrangement uses TRBV12-5 and TRBJ2-3, with D unclear. This CDR3 is 13 amino acids long. Germline CDR1 and CDR2: LGHNT and FRNRAP. V gave up 4 bases and J gave up 2 bases, with 7 bases separating them. CDR3 DNA: TGTGCTAGTGGTTCCAGCCTCACAGATACGCAGTATTTT. Translation: CASGSSLTDTQYF. Full variable domain (missing parts from reference TRBV12-5 and TRBJ2-3): DARVTQTPRHKVTEMGQEVTMRCQPILGHNTVFWYRQTMMQGLELLAYFRNRAPLDDSGMPKDRFSAEMPDATLATLKIQPSEPRDSAVYFCASGSSLTDTQYFGPGTRLTVL.

The rearrangement links TRBV7-7 to TRBJ2-3; tentatively, D is TRBD1 (6 bases). Trimming pared 5 bases from V and 1 base from J, leaving 10 bases between. Germline V lookup: CDR1 SSHAT, CDR2 FNYEAQ (reference sequence). The CDR3 spans 14 residues. CDR3 sequence reads: CASSLRTGTDTQYF. The CDR3 coding sequence is TGTGCCAGCAGCCTGAGGACAGGCACAGATACGCAGTATTTT.

This clone appeared a few times. This rearrangement joins TRBV6-5 to TRBJ2-3; D is unclear. The V gene's germline CDR1 is MNHEY and CDR2 SVGAGI. Trimming left V 2 bases short and J 5 bases short, with 2 bases between. The CDR3 consists of 11 residues. The DNA for the CDR3 is TGTGCCAGCAGTTACGGAGATACGCAGTATTTT. Translating it yields CASSYGDTQYF.

Note on this clone: A much larger clone differs from this one at a single base, so this may be a read error. The V gene is TRBV6-1, the J gene TRBJ1-3, with 7 bases lining up with TRBD1. The germline gives CDR1 MNHNS, CDR2 SASEGT. The CDR3 sequence is 14 residues long. The junction had 4 bases not matched to a gene; V was cut back by 6 bases and J by 2 bases. In DNA, the CDR3 is TGTGCCAGCAGGGAGGGGACAGCTGGAAACACCATATATTTT. Encoded protein: CASREGTAGNTIYF.

The chain carries TRBV19 and TRBJ1-2; no clear D gene. The germline CDR1 and CDR2 sequences are LNHDA and SQIVND (reference sequence). This CDR3 region has 13 residues. V lost 5 bases and J lost 0, with 7 bases in between. The CDR3 DNA follows: TGTGCCAGTAGTTACAGCTCTAACTATGGCTACACCTTC. Its protein is CASSYSSNYGYTF.

In the case of this clone: This clone may be a read error of a much larger clone one base away. The chain is built from TRBV4-3 and TRBJ2-5; tentatively, D is TRBD1 (5 bases). With the DNA end fitting TRBJ2-7 better, the J assignment may be wrong. This CDR3 contains 15 residues. Looked up from germline, CDR1 is LGHNA and CDR2 is YSLEER. The CDR3 sequence: CASSQDLTETYEQYF. CDR3 bases: TGCGCCAGCAGCCAAGATTTGACAGAAACCTACGAGCAGTACTTC.

Only a few counts were recorded for this clone. The rearrangement uses TRBV28 and TRBJ1-2; a possible D gene is TRBD1 (5 bases). The ends were cut back, 4 bases at V and 3 bases at J, with 12 bases in the middle. Germline CDR1 is MDHEN and CDR2 is SYDVKM. The CDR3 extends over 14 amino acids. The CDR3 sequence is CASSSWDRDYGYTF. DNA of the CDR3: TGTGCCAGCAGTTCATGGGACCGGGACTATGGCTACACCTTC.

The DNA for the CDR3 is TGCGCCAGCAGTAGTAGGGATGGAGATACGCAGTATTTT. Encoded protein: CASSSRDGDTQYF. The rearrangement joins TRBV5-1 to TRBJ2-3, with D unclear. The CDR3 covers 13 residues. Germline CDR1 and CDR2: SGHRS and YFSETQ. The V end lost 5 bases, the J end lost 5 bases, and 12 bases lay between the germline ends.

The chain joins TRBV7-8 to TRBJ2-3, with TRBD2 identical over 7 bases. The CDR3 runs 14 residues. CDR1 is SGHVS and CDR2 is FQNEAQ in the germline V gene. V shed 5 bases and J 3 bases; nucleotides not matched to a gene: 5. CDR3 in DNA: TGTGCCAGCAGCCTGGGGGGGTGGACAGATACGCAGTATTTT. Protein product: CASSLGGWTDTQYF.

This clone was picked up one time. The V and J genes are TRBV6-6 and TRBJ1-5; D is undetermined. Germline CDR1 and CDR2: MNHNY and SVGAGI (reference sequence). V lost 4 bases to trimming and J lost 0 bases, with 7 bases between them. The CDR3 is 14 residues long. For the CDR3, the DNA is TGTGCCAGCAGTTCCGGGGTTAGCAATCAGCCCCAGCATTTT. Protein sequence: CASSSGVSNQPQHF.

The genes are TRBV28 and TRBJ1-5; 8 nucleotides align to TRBD1. CDR1 is MDHEN, CDR2 SYDVKM, per germline. CDR3 length equals 14 residues. V lost 6 bases, J lost 6 bases, and 7 bases stayed unmatched. The chain's CDR3 is CASRPTGGSQPQHF. Here the CDR3 DNA reads TGTGCCAGCAGGCCCACAGGGGGAAGTCAGCCCCAGCATTTT.

J is TRBJ2-1 and V is TRBV9, with 12 bases aligning to TRBD2. The CDR3 contains 19 residues. In germline, CDR1 is SGDLS, CDR2 YYNGEE. The V gene end was trimmed by 0 bases and the J gene end by 6 bases; junction bases not matched to a gene: 13. The CDR3 is CASSVEPSGRARRGNEQFF. Here the CDR3 DNA reads TGTGCCAGCAGCGTAGAGCCTAGCGGGAGGGCCCGGAGAGGCAATGAGCAGTTCTTC.

Regarding this clone: Other DNA sequences in the same sample also yield this CDR3. This chain joins TRBV19 and TRBJ1-2, with D hard to call. The length of the CDR3 is 12 residues. The germline gives CDR1 LNHDA, CDR2 SQIVND (reference sequence). Trimming removed 3 bases at V and 4 bases at J, with 6 bases between. CDR3 protein: CASSIRSYGYTF. CDR3 nucleotides: TGTGCCAGTAGTATTCGGAGCTATGGCTACACCTTC.

The rearrangement uses TRBV5-4 and TRBJ2-5; 7 nucleotides line up with TRBD1. Looked up from germline, CDR1 is SGHNT and CDR2 is YYREEE (reference sequence). V lost 4 bases, J lost 4 bases, and 13 bases stayed unmatched. The CDR3 contains 16 residues. CDR3 in amino acids: CASSPYRGATRETQYF. The CDR3 nucleotides read TGTGCCAGCAGCCCCTACAGGGGAGCCACAAGAGAGACCCAGTACTTC.

The V and J genes are TRBV2 and TRBJ2-3; D perhaps matches TRBD2 (6 bases). V was pared by 5 bases and J by 2 bases, with 17 bases between. This CDR3 region has 16 residues. CDR1 SNHLY and CDR2 FYNNEI come from the germline V gene. CDR3 region: CASSPRGSGFTDTQYF. The CDR3 nucleotides are TGTGCCAGCAGTCCCCGGGGGAGCGGGTTCACAGATACGCAGTATTTT.

DNA for the CDR3: TGTGCCAGCACCCGAATCGGGCTAGCCGGGGAGCTGTTTTTT. It translates to CASTRIGLAGELFF. This sequence joins TRBV7-2 and TRBJ2-2; D unclear. The CDR3 has 14 amino acids. V dropped 7 bases and J dropped 6 bases, with 15 bases sitting between them. Germline V gene sequence: CDR1 SGHTA, CDR2 FQGNSA.

The chain joins TRBV2 to TRBJ2-4; perhaps TRBD1 as D (5 bases). The V end was cut by 9 bases, the J end by 8 bases, with 14 bases between. This CDR3 comprises 12 residues. CDR1 and CDR2 from the germline V gene are SNHLY and FYNNEI. Here the CDR3 DNA reads TGTGCCAGTCGACAGACTTTGGACATTCAGTACTTC. Its translation is CASRQTLDIQYF.

The chain links TRBV4-1 to TRBJ2-2; 13 bases match TRBD2. Trimming removed 0 bases from V and 3 bases from J; junction bases left unmatched: 10. The length of the CDR3 is 20 residues. Germline CDR1 and CDR2: MGHRA and YSYEKL. Here the CDR3 reads CASSQDRTSGSPGYTGELFF. CDR3 in DNA: TGCGCCAGCAGCCAAGATAGGACTAGCGGGAGCCCGGGGTACACCGGGGAGCTGTTTTTT.

The chain combines TRBV7-2 with TRBJ1-2; D is uncertain. V was shortened by 5 bases and J by 4 bases, with 8 bases between the two germline ends. The CDR3 has 12 amino acids. CDR1 SGHTA and CDR2 FQGNSA come from the germline V gene. The CDR3 DNA reads TGTGCCAGCAGCCTCGGTCGCTATGGCTACACCTTC. This sequence encodes CASSLGRYGYTF. The full variable domain, rest sourced from reference TRBV7-2 and TRBJ1-2, is GAGVSQSPSNKVTEKGKDVELRCDPISGHTALYWYRQSLGQGLEFLIYFQGNSAPDKSGLPSDRFSAERTGGSVSTLTIQRTQQEDSAVYLCASSLGRYGYTFGSGTRLTVV.

This clone was found once. The V gene is TRBV10-2, the J gene TRBJ2-7, with 8 bases lining up with TRBD2. J gave up 0 bases and V 4 bases, and 5 bases lay outside the gene matches. The germline gives CDR1 WSHSY, CDR2 SAAADI. The CDR3 sequence is 15 residues long. CDR3: CASSAFGTSSYEQYF. The CDR3 DNA reads as TGCGCCAGCAGTGCTTTCGGGACTAGCTCCTACGAGCAGTACTTC.

V gene TRBV7-2 combines with J gene TRBJ1-6, with D possibly TRBD1 on 5 matching bases. CDR3 length: 16 amino acids. In germline, CDR1 is SGHTA, CDR2 FQGNSA. V was pared by 5 bases and J by 10 bases, with 21 bases between. The CDR3, as DNA: TGTGCCAGCAGCCAAGGCTCCGGGGCCTCAAGGTCACCCCTCCACTTT. Amino acids: CASSQGSGASRSPLHF.

This clone has a handful of counts. The genes are TRBV5-4 and TRBJ1-4, with TRBD1 as a possible D gene (5 bases). The V and J ends lost 3 bases and 7 bases respectively, with 16 bases between them. This CDR3 contains 15 residues. Per the germline V gene, CDR1 is SGHNT and CDR2 is YYREEE (reference sequence). The CDR3 DNA follows: TGTGCCAGCAGCTCGGCCGCCAGGGAGGGTGAAAAACTGTTTTTT. Amino acid sequence: CASSSAAREGEKLFF.

The gene calls are TRBV5-1 and TRBJ2-2, with TRBD1 matching 8 bases. V lost 2 bases to trimming and J lost 4 bases; unmatched junction nucleotides: 7. Germline-derived CDR1 and CDR2 are SGHRS and YFSETQ. This CDR3 has 16 amino acids. The CDR3 sequence is CASSLGTGISTGELFF. CDR3 nucleotide sequence: TGCGCCAGCAGCTTAGGGACAGGAATTAGCACCGGGGAGCTGTTTTTT.

This clone has just a few counts. V is TRBV27 and J is TRBJ1-2, with D perhaps matching TRBD1 (5 bases). CDR3 length: 13 residues. Germline-derived CDR1 and CDR2 are MNHEY and SMNVEV (reference sequence). The ends were cut back, 7 bases at V and 8 bases at J, with 17 bases in the middle. The CDR3: CASKVPGVRGYTF. In nucleotides, the CDR3 is TGTGCCAGCAAGGTACCGGGGGTTCGCGGCTACACCTTC.

The rearrangement links TRBV7-8 to TRBJ2-5; perhaps D is TRBD1 or TRBD2 (5 bases each). Looked up from germline, CDR1 is SGHVS and CDR2 is FQNEAQ. This CDR3 has 14 residues. Trimming took 6 bases from V and 2 from J, leaving 13 bases between them. CDR3 residues: CASSLMGVQETQYF. CDR3 DNA sequence: TGTGCCAGCAGTCTTATGGGGGTGCAAGAGACCCAGTACTTC.

This clone was recorded once. CDR3 DNA sequence: TGTGCCAGCAGATCGACAGGAAACAATCAGCCCCAGCATTTT. Translating gives CASRSTGNNQPQHF. This sequence joins TRBV28 and TRBJ1-5, with TRBD1 as a possible D gene (6 bases). Germline assignment: CDR1 MDHEN and CDR2 SYDVKM. V lost 6 bases and J lost 3, with 12 bases in between. This CDR3 has 14 residues.

The genes are TRBV29-1 and TRBJ2-7, with 7 bases fitting TRBD2. This CDR3 contains 12 residues. CDR1 and CDR2 from the germline V gene are SQVTM and ANQGSEA. V dropped 4 bases and J dropped 5; count of bases not matched to a gene: 5. CDR3 protein: CSVVGGSHEQYF. For the CDR3, the DNA is TGCAGCGTTGTCGGGGGGTCCCACGAGCAGTACTTC.

The chain couples TRBV15 to TRBJ1-4, with D unresolved. Trimming removed 4 bases from V and 8 bases from J, with 11 bases in between. In germline, CDR1 is LNHNV, CDR2 YYDKDF (reference sequence). The CDR3 has 13 residues. CDR3 residues: CATSNRMDEKLFF. As DNA, the CDR3 is TGTGCCACCAGCAACCGGATGGACGAAAAACTGTTTTTT.

This chain joins TRBV29-1 and TRBJ2-1; TRBD1 might be the D (6 bases). Germline CDR1 reads SQVTM; CDR2 reads ANQGSEA. The CDR3 is made up of 13 amino acids. V was clipped by 6 bases and J by 9 bases, with 18 bases between them. The CDR3 protein is CSVKVEVRGEQFF. CDR3 DNA sequence: TGCAGCGTCAAGGTGGAAGTCAGGGGTGAGCAGTTCTTC.

The gene calls are TRBV28 and TRBJ1-2; 11 bases agree with TRBD1. The CDR3 covers 14 residues. Germline V gives CDR1 MDHEN, CDR2 SYDVKM. V trimming: 6 bases; J trimming: 7 bases; junction bases outside the gene matches: 7. The CDR3 region is CASRSGQGAFGYTF. DNA for the CDR3: TGTGCCAGCAGATCCGGACAGGGGGCGTTTGGCTACACCTTC.

This CDR3 reads CASSLGGPLYEQYF. CDR3 DNA sequence: TGTGCCAGCAGCTTGGGGGGTCCGCTCTACGAGCAGTACTTC. This chain uses TRBV5-8 with TRBJ2-7; no reliable D call. V dropped 0 bases and J dropped 3 bases, with 10 bases sitting between them. This CDR3 region has 14 residues. CDR1 and CDR2 (germline): SGHTS, YDEGEE.